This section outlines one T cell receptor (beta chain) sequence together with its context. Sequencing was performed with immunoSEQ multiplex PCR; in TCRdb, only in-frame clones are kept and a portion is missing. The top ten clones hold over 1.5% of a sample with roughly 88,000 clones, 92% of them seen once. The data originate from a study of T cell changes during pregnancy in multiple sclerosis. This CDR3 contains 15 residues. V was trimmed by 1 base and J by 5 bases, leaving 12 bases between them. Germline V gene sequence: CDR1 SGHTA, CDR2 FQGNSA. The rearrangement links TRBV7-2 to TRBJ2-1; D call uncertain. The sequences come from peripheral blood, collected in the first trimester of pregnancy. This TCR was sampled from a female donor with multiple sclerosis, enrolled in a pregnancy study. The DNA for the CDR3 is TGTGCCAGCAGCTTAGGGGCGATACTCAACAATGAGCAGTTCTTC. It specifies CASSLGAILNNEQFF.